This T cell receptor (beta chain) was sequenced for a study of Ad26.COV2.S vaccination and SARS-CoV-2 variants. Overall study context: The COV1001 Ad26.COV2.S trial arm included the donor. Study conclusions and caveats: TCR breadth and depth estimates may have understated total T cell responses. Substantial post-vaccination breadth of spike-specific CD8+ and CD4+ T cell responses was reported.

Measured with immunoSEQ multiplex PCR; TCRdb has only the in-frame clones, and not every one. The sample holds around 300,000 clones, 85% to 90% seen once. Trimming cost V 4 bases and J 2 bases, with 11 bases left between them. The CDR3 totals 14 residues. CDR1 is MGHDK and CDR2 is SYGVNS in the germline V gene. Treatment noted: some 20 received Ad26.COV2.S at low or high dose, single or two shots; several received placebo; per-sample allocation not given. After the first vaccine or placebo injection, samples were drawn on day 63. The administered vaccine (an Ad26 vector) expressed Wuhan-strain SARS-CoV-2 spike. For this clone: Its antigen is undetermined.

The chain has TRBV25-1 and TRBJ1-2; D call uncertain. Sample: peripheral blood, taken in a trial of Ad26.COV2.S vaccine versus placebo. The source of this sequence is a person aged 18 to 59 who received the Ad26.COV2.S COVID-19 vaccine or a placebo. The CDR3 nucleotides are TGTGCCAGCAGTGGCCCGGACGGGAACTATGGCTACACCTTC. This sequence encodes CASSGPDGNYGYTF.